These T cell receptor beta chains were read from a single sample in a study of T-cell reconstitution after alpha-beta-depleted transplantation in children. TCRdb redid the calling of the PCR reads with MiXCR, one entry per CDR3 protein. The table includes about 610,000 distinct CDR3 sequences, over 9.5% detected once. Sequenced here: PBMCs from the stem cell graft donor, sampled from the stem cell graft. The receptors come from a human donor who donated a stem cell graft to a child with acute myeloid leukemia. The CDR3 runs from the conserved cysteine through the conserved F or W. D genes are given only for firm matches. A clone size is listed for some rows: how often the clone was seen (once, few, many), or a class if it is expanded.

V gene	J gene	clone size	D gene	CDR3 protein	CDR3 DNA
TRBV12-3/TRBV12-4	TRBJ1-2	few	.	CASTQASGYTF	TGTGCCAGCACCCAGGCCTCCGGCTACACCTTC
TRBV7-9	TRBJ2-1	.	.	CASSVFLSSSYNEQFF	TGTGCCAGCAGCGTTTTCCTTTCGAGCTCCTACAATGAGCAGTTCTTC
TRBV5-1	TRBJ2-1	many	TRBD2	CASSVLAGLVNEQFF	TGCGCCAGCAGCGTTCTAGCGGGGTTAGTCAATGAGCAGTTCTTC
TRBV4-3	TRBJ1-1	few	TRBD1	CASSHRQGVDAFF	TGCGCCAGCAGCCATAGACAGGGGGTCGACGCTTTCTTT
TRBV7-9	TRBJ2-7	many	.	CASSFDYIYEQYF	TGTGCCAGCAGCTTCGACTACATCTACGAGCAGTACTTC
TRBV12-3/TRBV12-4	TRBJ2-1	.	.	CASTEDNEQFF	TGTGCCAGCACCGAGGACAATGAGCAGTTCTTC
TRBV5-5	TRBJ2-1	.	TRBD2	CASSQPGLVNEQFF	TGTGCCAGCAGCCAACCGGGACTAGTCAATGAGCAGTTCTTC
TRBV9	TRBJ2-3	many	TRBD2	CASSTLAGVSGDTQYF	TGTGCCAGCAGCACCTTAGCGGGAGTCAGTGGAGATACGCAGTATTTT
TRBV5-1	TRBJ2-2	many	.	CASSGRAANTGELFF	TGCGCCAGCTCCGGCAGAGCCGCGAACACCGGGGAGCTGTTTTTT
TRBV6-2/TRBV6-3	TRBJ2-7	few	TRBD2	CASRRPGLAVYEQYF	TGTGCCAGCAGGAGGCCGGGACTAGCCGTCTACGAGCAGTACTTC
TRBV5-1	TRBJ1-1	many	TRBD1	CASSLWVTGGGGMNTEAFF	TGCGCCAGCAGCTTGTGGGTTACAGGGGGCGGCGGCATGAACACTGAAGCTTTCTTT
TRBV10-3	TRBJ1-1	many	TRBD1	CAIRGDRLNTEAFF	TGTGCCATCAGGGGGGACAGACTGAACACTGAAGCTTTCTTT
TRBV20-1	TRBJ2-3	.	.	CSAAFERQYF	TGCAGTGCCGCGTTCGAGCGGCAGTATTTT
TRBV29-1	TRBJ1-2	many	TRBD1	CSVALSTGLNYGYTF	TGCAGCGTTGCCCTGTCGACAGGGCTTAACTATGGCTACACCTTC
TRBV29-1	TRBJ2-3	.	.	CSVHDIYTDTQYF	TGCAGCGTCCACGACATTTACACAGATACGCAGTATTTT
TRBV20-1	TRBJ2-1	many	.	CSAGRPEAYNEQFF	TGCAGTGCTGGACGCCCGGAGGCATACAATGAGCAGTTCTTC
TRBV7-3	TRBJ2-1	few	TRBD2	CASSTGLAGDYNEQFF	TGTGCCAGCAGCACGGGACTAGCGGGAGACTACAATGAGCAGTTCTTC
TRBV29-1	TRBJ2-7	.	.	CSGRGETYEQYF	TGCAGCGGGAGGGGGGAAACCTACGAGCAGTACTTC
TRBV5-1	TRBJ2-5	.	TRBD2	CASSLALAGGYQETQYF	TGCGCCAGCAGCTTGGCCTTAGCGGGAGGGTACCAAGAGACCCAGTACTTC
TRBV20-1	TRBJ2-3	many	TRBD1	CSARRTGVALTDTQYF	TGCAGTGCTAGACGGACAGGGGTGGCCCTCACAGATACGCAGTATTTT
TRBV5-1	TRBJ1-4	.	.	CASSLRGKNEKLFF	TGCGCCAGCAGCTTGCGAGGGAAGAATGAAAAACTGTTTTTT
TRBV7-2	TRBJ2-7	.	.	CASSGRGAGSYEQYF	TGTGCCAGCAGCGGACGAGGGGCGGGAAGCTACGAGCAGTACTTC
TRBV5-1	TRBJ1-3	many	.	CASSLAYGNTIYF	TGCGCCAGCAGCTTGGCCTATGGAAACACCATATATTTT